A selection of T cell receptor beta chains follows, all from one sample in a study of shared T cell receptors in the human thymus. Sequencing was performed with immunoSEQ multiplex PCR; in TCRdb, only in-frame clones are kept and a portion is missing. The top ten hold roughly 0.0089% of the sample, which has hundreds of thousands of clones, 70% to 90% seen once. The same sample was also studied in work on human thymus T cells.

The material sequenced was thymocytes. Every receptor here comes from a boy under two years old with a congenital heart defect. The CDR3 runs from the conserved cysteine through the conserved F or W. The D gene is left open where the match is weak. Clone sizes are given selectively: once, few, many, or a class where the clone is expanded.

D gene: .
J gene: TRBJ1-4
clone size: .
V gene: TRBV28
CDR3 DNA: TGTGCCAGCAGTTTTAGTCTGGGGGGTCGAGGTAATGAAAAACTGTTTTTT
CDR3 protein: CASSFSLGGRGNEKLFF

D gene: .
J gene: TRBJ1-4
clone size: few
V gene: TRBV4-2
CDR3 DNA: TGTGCCAGCAGCCAGGGCCGGCAAAAACTGTTTTTT
CDR3 protein: CASSQGRQKLFF

D gene: .
J gene: TRBJ2-7
clone size: .
V gene: TRBV6-5
CDR3 DNA: TGTGCCAGCAGTTACGGCGGCCCCTACGAGCAGTACTTC
CDR3 protein: CASSYGGPYEQYF

D gene: TRBD1
J gene: TRBJ2-7
clone size: few
V gene: TRBV7-6
CDR3 DNA: TGTGCCAGCAGCCCACGACAGGGCTCCTACGAGCAGTACTTC
CDR3 protein: CASSPRQGSYEQYF

D gene: TRBD1
J gene: TRBJ1-2
clone size: .
V gene: TRBV19
CDR3 DNA: TGTGCCAGTAGTATTCCAGGGGGCTCCTATGGCTACACCTTC
CDR3 protein: CASSIPGGSYGYTF

D gene: .
J gene: TRBJ2-7
clone size: once
V gene: TRBV6-5
CDR3 DNA: TGTGCCAGCAAGGCCACCAGGACTACGACCTACGAGCAGTACTTC
CDR3 protein: CASKATRTTTYEQYF

D gene: TRBD1
J gene: TRBJ2-7
clone size: .
V gene: TRBV4-1
CDR3 DNA: TGCGCCAGCAGCCAATGGGCACAGGGGGCCGACGAGCAGTACTTC
CDR3 protein: CASSQWAQGADEQYF

D gene: TRBD1
J gene: TRBJ1-2
clone size: .
V gene: TRBV6-6
CDR3 DNA: TGTGCCAGCAGTTACTCGGGGGACAGACGCATCTATGGCTACACCTTC
CDR3 protein: CASSYSGDRRIYGYTF

D gene: .
J gene: TRBJ2-3
clone size: once
V gene: TRBV9
CDR3 DNA: TGTGCCAGCAGCGTAACAGGGTCCCGAGGCACAGATACGCAGTATTTT
CDR3 protein: CASSVTGSRGTDTQYF

D gene: TRBD2
J gene: TRBJ2-3
clone size: .
V gene: TRBV28
CDR3 DNA: TGTGCCAGCGCTACTAGCGGTCGCACAGATACGCAGTATTTT
CDR3 protein: CASATSGRTDTQYF

D gene: TRBD2
J gene: TRBJ2-1
clone size: .
V gene: TRBV4-1
CDR3 DNA: TGCGCCAGCAGCCACCCCGGGGTCCTAGCGGGAGGGTCCTACAATGAGCAGTTCTTC
CDR3 protein: CASSHPGVLAGGSYNEQFF

D gene: TRBD2
J gene: TRBJ2-1
clone size: .
V gene: TRBV5-1
CDR3 DNA: TGCGCCAGCTGCGGACTAGCGGGTGAGCAGTTCTTC
CDR3 protein: CASCGLAGEQFF

D gene: .
J gene: TRBJ2-7
clone size: .
V gene: TRBV28
CDR3 DNA: TGTGCCAGCAGCGAAATCCCGACAGAATATTCCTACGAGCAGTACTTC
CDR3 protein: CASSEIPTEYSYEQYF

D gene: .
J gene: TRBJ1-1
clone size: .
V gene: TRBV5-1
CDR3 DNA: TGCGCCAGCAGCTCAGAGACAGACATGAACACTGAAGCTTTCTTT
CDR3 protein: CASSSETDMNTEAFF

D gene: .
J gene: TRBJ1-1
clone size: .
V gene: TRBV6-7
CDR3 DNA: TGTGCCAGCAGTTACGTCTCCTACACTGAAGCTTTCTTT
CDR3 protein: CASSYVSYTEAFF

D gene: TRBD2
J gene: TRBJ2-6
clone size: .
V gene: TRBV12-5
CDR3 DNA: TGTGCTAGTGGTTACCCCGCGGGGGACTCTGGGGCCAACGTCCTGACTTTC
CDR3 protein: CASGYPAGDSGANVLTF

D gene: .
J gene: TRBJ2-3
clone size: .
V gene: TRBV5-1
CDR3 DNA: TGCGCCAGCAGTTTCGACAGCACCACAGATACGCAGTATTTT
CDR3 protein: CASSFDSTTDTQYF

D gene: TRBD2
J gene: TRBJ2-5
clone size: .
V gene: TRBV28
CDR3 DNA: TGTGCCAGCAGTTTTTCGAGGCTAGCGGGATCCTCCCAAGAGACCCAGTACTTC
CDR3 protein: CASSFSRLAGSSQETQYF

D gene: TRBD1
J gene: TRBJ2-7
clone size: .
V gene: TRBV28
CDR3 DNA: TGTGCCAGCAGTACCCGCATTAGGGACAGGAATATCTACGAGCAGTACTTC
CDR3 protein: CASSTRIRDRNIYEQYF

D gene: .
J gene: TRBJ2-3
clone size: .
V gene: TRBV5-1
CDR3 DNA: TGCGCCAGCAGCAGAGGACAGTTCACAGATACGCAGTATTTT
CDR3 protein: CASSRGQFTDTQYF

D gene: .
J gene: TRBJ2-1
clone size: .
V gene: TRBV28
CDR3 DNA: TGTGCCAGCAGGCTCAACAGGGTCACTGAGCAGTTCTTC
CDR3 protein: CASRLNRVTEQFF

D gene: .
J gene: TRBJ2-1
clone size: .
V gene: TRBV27
CDR3 DNA: TGTGCCAGCACGGACAGATACAATGAGCAGTTCTTC
CDR3 protein: CASTDRYNEQFF

D gene: .
J gene: TRBJ1-2
clone size: .
V gene: TRBV15
CDR3 DNA: TGTGCCACCAGCAGCTGGGGAGACTATGGCTACACCTTC
CDR3 protein: CATSSWGDYGYTF

D gene: TRBD1
J gene: TRBJ2-2
clone size: few
V gene: TRBV30
CDR3 DNA: TGTGCCTGGGGGAGACAGGGGAACACCGGGGAGCTGTTTTTT
CDR3 protein: CAWGRQGNTGELFF

D gene: .
J gene: TRBJ2-2
clone size: .
V gene: TRBV6-5
CDR3 DNA: TGTGCCGGTCGGGATACGTCCGGGGAGCTGTTTTTT
CDR3 protein: CAGRDTSGELFF

D gene: TRBD1
J gene: TRBJ2-3
clone size: .
V gene: TRBV5-6
CDR3 DNA: TGTGCCAGCAGCTTCAGACAGGGGGAACACACTTACACAGATACGCAGTATTTT
CDR3 protein: CASSFRQGEHTYTDTQYF

D gene: TRBD1
J gene: TRBJ2-7
clone size: once
V gene: TRBV27
CDR3 DNA: TGTGCCAGCAGTTTATCGGTGGGACAGGGATCCTGGTACGAGCAGTACTTC
CDR3 protein: CASSLSVGQGSWYEQYF

D gene: TRBD2
J gene: TRBJ2-1
clone size: .
V gene: TRBV29-1
CDR3 DNA: TGCAGCGTTCGAGCGGGATACAATGAGCAGTTCTTC
CDR3 protein: CSVRAGYNEQFF

D gene: TRBD1
J gene: TRBJ1-5
clone size: .
V gene: TRBV12-5
CDR3 DNA: TGTGCTAGTGGCATGGACAGGGTGCTCAATCAGCCCCAGCATTTT
CDR3 protein: CASGMDRVLNQPQHF